The 26 T cell receptor beta chains reported below all come from one sample, sequenced in a study of T cell responses to AZD1222 COVID-19 vaccine. Libraries were prepared by immunoSEQ multiplex PCR; TCRdb keeps only in-frame clonotypes and omits some of them. The sample has 130,000 or so clones; roughly nine tenths are singletons. The source material was peripheral blood, sampled on day 0 of AZD1222 vaccination. The source is an adult in good health.

The chain carries TRBV19 and TRBJ1-6, with D perhaps TRBD1 (6 bases). Germline CDR1 reads LNHDA; CDR2 reads SQIVND (reference sequence). The germline V and J ends were trimmed by 7 bases and 14 bases, with 15 bases remaining between them. The CDR3 is 12 amino acids. CDR3 coding DNA: TGTGCCAGTACGCTAGGAGGGGGTTCCCTCCACTTT. This sequence encodes CASTLGGGSLHF.

J is TRBJ1-5 and V is TRBV9; D might be TRBD1 (5 bases). Trimming removed 7 bases from V and 5 bases from J, with 19 bases in between. Germline lookup yields CDR1 SGDLS and CDR2 YYNGEE. This CDR3 comprises 15 residues. The CDR3 spells CASPKRQGFHQPQHF. The CDR3 DNA follows: TGTGCCAGCCCCAAGAGGCAGGGATTCCATCAGCCCCAGCATTTT.

The chain has TRBV19 and TRBJ1-1; maybe TRBD1 (5 bases). Germline V gene data show CDR1 as LNHDA and CDR2 as SQIVND (reference sequence). This CDR3 has 12 amino acids. The germline V and J ends were trimmed by 7 bases and 1 base, with 7 bases remaining between them. The CDR3 spells CASNRRNTEAFF. CDR3 bases: TGTGCCAGTAACAGGAGGAACACTGAAGCTTTCTTT.

The V call is TRBV6-2 or TRBV6-3, the J call TRBJ2-6; D is ambiguous. Trimming took 4 bases from V and 1 from J, leaving 8 bases between them. CDR1 and CDR2 from the germline V gene are MNHEY and SVGEGT. The CDR3 has 15 residues. The CDR3 bases are TGTGCCAGCAGTTTCTCATTTTCTGGGGCCAACGTCCTGACTTTC. Translated: CASSFSFSGANVLTF.

The chain uses TRBV5-6 and TRBJ1-6, with D possibly TRBD1 on 6 matching bases. Trimming removed 4 bases from V and 0 bases from J, with 14 bases in between. CDR3 size: 17 residues. Germline-derived CDR1 and CDR2 are SGHDT and YYEEEE. The DNA of the CDR3 is TGTGCCAGCAGCCCGAAAAGGGGGAGCTCCTATAATTCACCCCTCCACTTT. Protein sequence: CASSPKRGSSYNSPLHF.

This clone was seen once. The rearrangement uses TRBV19 and TRBJ1-5; possible D gene TRBD1, 6 bases. Germline assignment: CDR1 LNHDA and CDR2 SQIVND (reference sequence). The CDR3 sequence is 13 residues long. Trimming removed 5 bases at V and 11 bases at J, with 16 bases between. In nucleotides, the CDR3 is TGTGCCAGTAGTGGAGACGGGAGGGGGGCCCAGCATTTT. It codes for CASSGDGRGAQHF.

The CDR3 loop is CAWSGLPNEKLFF. CDR3 nucleotides: TGTGCCTGGTCGGGGCTGCCTAATGAAAAACTGTTTTTT. The chain joins TRBV30 to TRBJ1-4; the D gene is possibly TRBD1 (5 bases). This CDR3 has 13 residues. V was clipped by 5 bases and J by 3 bases, with 10 bases between them. Germline CDR1 and CDR2: GTSNPN and SVGIG (reference sequence).

V and J are TRBV7-9 and TRBJ1-1; D unclear. This CDR3 is built from 12 residues. V lost 7 bases to trimming and J lost 6 bases, with 12 bases between them. In germline, CDR1 is SEHNR, CDR2 FQNEAQ (reference sequence). DNA of the CDR3: TGTGCCAGCACCAACCCGCTACCTGAAGCTTTCTTT. Translated, it gives CASTNPLPEAFF.

This rearrangement joins TRBV5-5 to TRBJ2-7, with a weak D call TRBD2 (5 bases). The germline V gene encodes CDR1 SGHKS and CDR2 YYEKEE (reference sequence). The V end lost 6 bases, the J end lost 2 bases, and 15 bases lay between the germline ends. The CDR3 runs 14 residues. CDR3 region: CASNSKWETYEQYF. Here the CDR3 DNA reads TGTGCCAGCAATAGTAAATGGGAGACCTACGAGCAGTACTTC. The variable domain in full, with the rest retrieved from reference TRBV5-5 and TRBJ2-7, is DAGVTQSPTHLIKTRGQQVTLRCSPISGHKSVSWYQQVLGQGPQFIFQYYEKEERGRGNFPDRFSARQFPNYSSELNVNALLLGDSALYLCASNSKWETYEQYFGPGTRLTVT.

This clone was observed once. The V gene is TRBV7-9, the J gene TRBJ1-4, with 12 bases matching TRBD1. The CDR3 runs to 17 residues. V trimming: 5 bases; J trimming: 3 bases; junction bases outside the gene matches: 7. From germline, CDR1 is SEHNR and CDR2 FQNEAQ (reference sequence). In DNA, the CDR3 is TGTGCCAGCAGCGACCGCGGGACAGGGGGCGCTAATGAAAAACTGTTTTTT. It is translated as CASSDRGTGGANEKLFF.

This clone showed up just a few times. The genes are TRBV7-9 and TRBJ2-6, with D hard to call. From germline, CDR1 is SEHNR and CDR2 FQNEAQ (reference sequence). This CDR3 is 14 amino acids long. With 1 base removed from V and 2 bases from J, the gap between germline ends came to 3 bases. The CDR3 nucleotides read TGTGCCAGCAGCTTAGAGGCTGGGGCCAACGTCCTGACTTTC. Translating it yields CASSLEAGANVLTF. Filled out from reference TRBV7-9 and TRBJ2-6, the complete variable domain reads DTGVSQNPRHKITKRGQNVTFRCDPISEHNRLYWYRQTLGQGPEFLTYFQNEAQLEKSRLLSDRFSAERPKGSFSTLEIQRTEQGDSAMYLCASSLEAGANVLTFGAGSRLTVL.

This clone was observed once. The V gene is TRBV10-3, the J gene TRBJ1-2; unclear D gene. This CDR3 is 12 amino acids long. Germline loops: CDR1 ENHRY, CDR2 SYGVKD. Trimming took 10 bases from V and 7 from J, leaving 16 bases between them. CDR3 residues: CASGSVGTGYTF. The CDR3 region has the DNA TGTGCCAGCGGATCGGTTGGAACTGGCTACACCTTC.

The chain has TRBV5-5 and TRBJ1-1; D gene ambiguous. Germline loops: CDR1 SGHKS, CDR2 YYEKEE (reference sequence). The V end was cut by 4 bases, the J end by 5 bases, with 18 bases between. This CDR3 spans 15 amino acids. The CDR3 bases are TGTGCCAGCAGCCCGGGAGTAAGGGCAAGGACTGAAGCTTTCTTT. Its translation is CASSPGVRARTEAFF.

The genes are TRBV28 and TRBJ2-7; tentative D call: TRBD1 (6 bases). The CDR3 runs 13 residues. Germline V gene lookup returns CDR1 MDHEN and CDR2 SYDVKM. Trimming took off 10 bases at V and 3 bases at J, with 16 bases between the two ends. CDR3 sequence (DNA): TGTGCCACCTCAACCAGGACAGACTACGAGCAGTACTTC. It encodes CATSTRTDYEQYF.

The chain is built from TRBV10-3 and TRBJ2-6; tentative D call: TRBD1 (6 bases). This CDR3 has 13 residues. Looked up from germline, CDR1 is ENHRY and CDR2 is SYGVKD. V gave up 10 bases and J gave up 3 bases, with 10 bases separating them. CDR3: CANKGVGANVLTF. The CDR3, as DNA: TGTGCCAACAAGGGGGTTGGGGCCAACGTCCTGACTTTC.

V and J are TRBV5-4 and TRBJ1-5; D might be TRBD1 (5 bases). Per the germline V gene, CDR1 is SGHNT and CDR2 is YYREEE (reference sequence). The ends were cut back, 0 bases at V and 3 bases at J, with 7 bases in the middle. CDR3 size: 14 residues. The CDR3 sequence: CASSLGGYNQPQHF. The DNA of the CDR3 is TGTGCCAGCAGCTTGGGGGGGTACAATCAGCCCCAGCATTTT.

This sequence joins TRBV5-8 and TRBJ2-7; perhaps TRBD1 as D (6 bases). The CDR3 is 13 residues long. Germline assignment: CDR1 SGHTS and CDR2 YDEGEE. The V and J ends lost 4 bases and 2 bases respectively, with 10 bases between them. CDR3 coding DNA: TGTGCCAGCAGCGTGGACAGCCCCTACGAGCAGTACTTC. Its translation is CASSVDSPYEQYF. The full variable domain, completed using reference TRBV5-8 and TRBJ2-7, is EAGVTQSPTHLIKTRGQQATLRCSPISGHTSVYWYQQALGLGLQFLLWYDEGEERNRGNFPPRFSGRQFPNYSSELNVNALELEDSALYLCASSVDSPYEQYFGPGTRLTVT.

V gene TRBV6-1 combines with J gene TRBJ1-5, with no clear D. There are 14 residues in the CDR3. The germline CDR1 and CDR2 sequences are MNHNS and SASEGT. Trimming shortened V by 3 bases and J by 10 bases, and 16 bases separated the two germline ends. The CDR3 loop is CASSDEDSYSPQHF. CDR3 nucleotides: TGTGCCAGCAGTGATGAAGACTCCTATAGTCCCCAGCATTTT.

This clone turned up a few times. This chain links TRBV4-3 with TRBJ1-4, with D maybe TRBD1 (6 bases). The V gene's germline CDR1 is LGHNA and CDR2 YSLEER. The CDR3 spans 17 residues. V was pared by 2 bases and J by 0 bases, with 13 bases between. CDR3 in DNA: TGCGCCAGCAGCCAAAGATATGGACAGACAACTAATGAAAAACTGTTTTTT. Residues: CASSQRYGQTTNEKLFF.

This clone was observed once. The chain uses TRBV27 and TRBJ1-5; 7 positions agree with TRBD1. Per the germline V gene, CDR1 is MNHEY and CDR2 is SMNVEV (reference sequence). V gave up 7 bases and J gave up 3 bases; unmatched junction bases: 9. This CDR3 has 15 residues. CDR3 region: CASNLGQPLNQPQHF. In DNA, the CDR3 is TGTGCCAGCAACCTGGGACAGCCTCTCAATCAGCCCCAGCATTTT.

In its sample, this clone was seen once. CDR3 residues: CASSLLGGDSNQPQHF. In nucleotides, the CDR3 is TGTGCCAGCAGCTTGCTGGGAGGGGATAGCAATCAGCCCCAGCATTTT. This chain connects TRBV5-5 to TRBJ1-5; D perhaps matches TRBD1 (5 bases). The CDR3 is made up of 16 amino acids. In germline, CDR1 is SGHKS, CDR2 YYEKEE (reference sequence). Trimming stripped 1 base from V and 0 bases from J, with 11 bases between.

The V call is TRBV11-2, the J call TRBJ2-1; D is uncertain. CDR1 and CDR2 from the germline V gene are SGHAT and FQNNGV. Between the trimmed V and J ends, which lost 3 bases and 7 bases, there was a span of 13 bases. The CDR3 is 14 residues long. CDR3 sequence (DNA): TGTGCCAGCAGCTTCTCGGGCCTCGGGAATGAGCAGTTCTTC. Translation gives CASSFSGLGNEQFF.

This chain joins TRBV30 and TRBJ1-3; D unresolved. In germline, CDR1 is GTSNPN, CDR2 SVGIG (reference sequence). The CDR3 covers 14 residues. V was shortened by 0 bases and J by 2 bases, with 8 bases between the two germline ends. The CDR3 sequence is CAWSVGIPGNTIYF. The CDR3 DNA reads TGTGCCTGGAGTGTGGGGATTCCTGGAAACACCATATATTTT.

The V and J genes are TRBV27 and TRBJ2-7, with 8 bases that match TRBD1. The CDR3 runs to 14 residues. CDR1 and CDR2 from the germline V gene are MNHEY and SMNVEV (reference sequence). V shed 6 bases, J shed 3 bases, and the junction held 7 bases outside the gene matches. This chain's CDR3 is CASRRTGSYYEQYF. The CDR3 DNA sequence: TGTGCCAGCAGAAGGACAGGGTCCTACTACGAGCAGTACTTC.

The V gene is TRBV3-1 (or the pseudogene TRBV3-2), the J gene TRBJ2-1; D remains unclear. The ends were cut back, 4 bases at V and 9 bases at J, with 13 bases in the middle. Per the germline V gene, CDR1 is LGHDT and CDR2 is YNNKEL (reference sequence). The CDR3 spans 13 residues. CDR3 bases: TGTGCCAGCAGCCCGACCCTCTCGGGTGAGCAGTTCTTC. It specifies CASSPTLSGEQFF.

V gene TRBV7-3 combines with J gene TRBJ1-6; D is unclear. Trimming removed 1 base from V and 8 bases from J, with 6 bases in between. CDR3 length equals 13 residues. Germline V gene data show CDR1 as SGHTA and CDR2 as FQGTGA. DNA of the CDR3: TGTGCCAGCAGCTTAAAGCCCGATTCACCCCTCCACTTT. Amino acid sequence: CASSLKPDSPLHF.